These 8 T cell receptor beta chains came from one sample sequenced in a study of blood T cell repertoires in COVID-19. The assay was immunoSEQ multiplex PCR, and TCRdb's table has in-frame clones only and misses some. The table records around 140,000 clones, over 80% of them present only once. The sample taken for sequencing was peripheral blood. The source of these receptors is a man in his forties or fifties with active COVID-19.

The chain recombines TRBV7-2 with TRBJ1-2; D remains unclear. The CDR3 loop spans 15 amino acids. Trimming stripped 5 bases from V and 7 bases from J, with 20 bases between. The germline V gene encodes CDR1 SGHTA and CDR2 FQGNSA. The CDR3 region has the DNA TGTGCCAGCAGCCCCTTGGTGGTCGGAGAGCTTGGCTACACCTTC. Encoded protein: CASSPLVVGELGYTF.

The V call is TRBV18, the J call TRBJ2-7; a possible D gene is TRBD1 (6 bases). V was trimmed by 6 bases and J by 5 bases, leaving 11 bases between them. Germline V lookup: CDR1 KGHSH, CDR2 LQKENI. This CDR3 contains 12 residues. The CDR3, as DNA: TGTGCCAGCTCCAACAGGGATGACGAGCAGTACTTC. Translated: CASSNRDDEQYF.

The chain has TRBV4-3 and TRBJ2-7; 7 nucleotides align to TRBD2. This CDR3 comprises 15 residues. V was clipped by 4 bases and J by 1 base; unmatched bases: 7. Germline V lookup: CDR1 LGHNA, CDR2 YSLEER. DNA of the CDR3: TGCGCCAGCAGCCGAAGCGGGACGGATTCCTACGAGCAGTACTTC. Encoded protein: CASSRSGTDSYEQYF.

This rearrangement joins TRBV2 to TRBJ2-3; tentative D call: TRBD1 (5 bases). The CDR3 loop spans 13 amino acids. Trimming removed 7 bases at V and 2 bases at J, with 10 bases between. Germline-derived CDR1 and CDR2 are SNHLY and FYNNEI. The chain's CDR3 is CASKWGYTDTQYF. The CDR3 nucleotides read TGTGCCAGCAAGTGGGGCTACACAGATACGCAGTATTTT. Variable domain in full (rest from reference TRBV2 and TRBJ2-3): EPEVTQTPSHQVTQMGQEVILRCVPISNHLYFYWYRQILGQKVEFLVSFYNNEISEKSEIFDDQFSVERPDGSNFTLKIRSTKLEDSAMYFCASKWGYTDTQYFGPGTRLTVL.

This chain joins TRBV5-4 and TRBJ2-7; tentatively, D is TRBD2 (6 bases). V shed 0 bases and J shed 3 bases, with 13 bases lying between them. CDR3 size: 15 residues. Germline lookup yields CDR1 SGHNT and CDR2 YYREEE (reference sequence). CDR3: CASSLAGGASYEQYF. Here the CDR3 DNA reads TGTGCCAGCAGCTTGGCAGGCGGGGCCAGCTACGAGCAGTACTTC.

The chain couples TRBV10-3 to TRBJ2-5; a weak D match, TRBD1 (5 bases). The V and J ends lost 0 bases and 2 bases respectively, with 16 bases between them. Germline loops: CDR1 ENHRY, CDR2 SYGVKD. The CDR3 totals 17 residues. The CDR3 coding sequence is TGTGCCATCAGTGAGTCGATAGGGGTAGCTGGGCAAGAGACCCAGTACTTC. Its protein product is CAISESIGVAGQETQYF.

This sequence joins TRBV7-2 and TRBJ1-3; D unresolved. V was pared by 5 bases and J by 5 bases, with 13 bases between. Germline V gene data show CDR1 as SGHTA and CDR2 as FQGNSA. There are 14 residues in the CDR3. The CDR3 DNA is TGTGCCAGCAGCCAAGTCGGGTTCAGAAACACCATATATTTT. Protein sequence: CASSQVGFRNTIYF.

The V gene is TRBV7-6, the J gene TRBJ1-1, with TRBD1 matching 8 bases. The junction had 1 base not matched to a gene; V was cut back by 1 base and J by 0 bases. Germline V CDR1 and CDR2: SGHVS, FNYEAQ. This CDR3 has 15 amino acids. CDR3 in amino acids: CASSLGTGLNTEAFF. CDR3 coding DNA: TGTGCCAGCAGCTTAGGGACAGGGCTGAACACTGAAGCTTTCTTT.